The 23 T cell receptor beta chains listed next were all sequenced from one sample in a study of OX40 agonist ivuxolimab in advanced cancers. Sequenced by immunoSEQ multiplex PCR; TCRdb stores in-frame clones only, minus some. The top ten hold roughly 0.64% of the sample, which has about 73,000 clones, around nine tenths seen once. The input for sequencing was CD4+ or CD8+ T cells sorted from blood, taken in a trial of the OX40 agonist ivuxolimab. The receptors were sampled from an adult with an advanced solid tumor such as melanoma, head and neck, liver or kidney cancer.

V gene TRBV30 combines with J gene TRBJ2-2; 8 nucleotides agree with TRBD2. The CDR3 runs 14 residues. V was pared by 2 bases and J by 6 bases, with 5 bases of the junction left unmatched. CDR1 and CDR2 from the germline V gene are GTSNPN and SVGIG (reference sequence). The CDR3 DNA reads as TGTGCCTGGAGTTTAATAGCGGGATCCGGGGAGCTGTTTTTT. Protein product: CAWSLIAGSGELFF.

The gene calls are TRBV5-1 and TRBJ2-2; a weak D match, TRBD2 (5 bases). Germline V gene lookup returns CDR1 SGHRS and CDR2 YFSETQ. Trimming took 0 bases from V and 6 from J, leaving 12 bases between them. The CDR3 loop spans 15 amino acids. CDR3 nucleotide sequence: TGCGCCAGCAGCTTGGAAGGGAGAGGAGCCGGGGAGCTGTTTTTT. It is translated as CASSLEGRGAGELFF.

The CDR3 nucleotides read TGTGCCAGCAGTTCCCTGGGGGTCAACTATGGCTACACCTTC. Translation gives CASSSLGVNYGYTF. This rearrangement joins TRBV6-1 to TRBJ1-2; a possible D gene is TRBD1 (5 bases). CDR3 length equals 14 residues. CDR1 and CDR2 (germline): MNHNS, SASEGT. V gave up 5 bases and J gave up 2 bases, with 12 bases separating them.

The chain uses TRBV27 and TRBJ2-1; D not resolved. Germline CDR1 and CDR2: MNHEY and SMNVEV (reference sequence). With 7 bases removed from V and 0 bases from J, the gap between germline ends came to 16 bases. The CDR3 has 16 amino acids. The CDR3 region is CASNTMAFSSYNEQFF. CDR3 bases: TGTGCCAGCAATACTATGGCCTTTAGCTCCTACAATGAGCAGTTCTTC.

The chain carries TRBV19 and TRBJ1-1; no reliable D call. Trimming pared 5 bases from V and 2 bases from J, leaving 9 bases between. This CDR3 has 13 residues. Germline CDR1 LNHDA, CDR2 SQIVND (reference sequence). The CDR3 DNA sequence: TGTGCCAGTAGTCTCGCAGTTAACACTGAAGCTTTCTTT. Translated: CASSLAVNTEAFF.

The chain joins TRBV7-2 to TRBJ2-7; a possible D gene is TRBD1 (5 bases). Germline CDR1 and CDR2: SGHTA and FQGNSA. This CDR3 has 12 amino acids. Trimming removed 4 bases at V and 3 bases at J, with 7 bases between. The CDR3 is CASSYTGYEQYF. The DNA of the CDR3 is TGTGCCAGCAGCTATACAGGCTACGAGCAGTACTTC.

The chain recombines TRBV7-8 with TRBJ1-1; no definite D call. V was clipped by 5 bases and J by 2 bases, with 3 bases between them. The CDR3 covers 11 residues. Looked up from germline, CDR1 is SGHVS and CDR2 is FQNEAQ. In DNA, the CDR3 is TGTGCCAGCAGCGGCAACACTGAAGCTTTCTTT. Protein: CASSGNTEAFF.

V gene TRBV28 combines with J gene TRBJ2-5; 7 nucleotides agree with TRBD1. Germline-derived CDR1 and CDR2 are MDHEN and SYDVKM. This CDR3 has 15 residues. Trimming cost V 5 bases and J 1 base; bases outside gene matches: 7. In DNA form, the CDR3 reads TGTGCCAGCAGTCCTCTGGACAGGTTCCAAGAGACCCAGTACTTC. It codes for CASSPLDRFQETQYF.

This chain links TRBV28 with TRBJ2-7; 9 bases are shared with TRBD2. After removal of 7 bases from V and 6 bases from J, the junction contained 13 bases not matched to a gene. This CDR3 is built from 15 residues. Germline loops: CDR1 MDHEN, CDR2 SYDVKM. The CDR3 region is CASNPTAGLATEQYF. In nucleotides, the CDR3 is TGTGCCAGCAACCCCACCGCTGGACTAGCGACCGAGCAGTACTTC.

The V gene is TRBV18, the J gene TRBJ1-5; D not certain. The CDR3 length is 15 residues. The V gene lost 3 bases and the J gene lost 1 base, with 10 bases spanning the gap. Germline assignment: CDR1 KGHSH and CDR2 LQKENI. The DNA of the CDR3 is TGTGCCAGCTCACCGAGGGAAGTCAGCAATCAGCCCCAGCATTTT. Its translation: CASSPREVSNQPQHF.

The J gene is TRBJ1-1, the V gene TRBV11-2; TRBD1 matches 7 bases. Germline V gene sequence: CDR1 SGHAT, CDR2 FQNNGV. This CDR3 has 19 amino acids. The V segment lost 0 bases and the J segment 0 bases; nucleotides outside the gene matches: 13. CDR3 coding DNA: TGTGCCAGCAGCTTAGATCGCTACAGGGGCGTAATTCTGAACACTGAAGCTTTCTTT. Its protein is CASSLDRYRGVILNTEAFF.

The chain combines TRBV28 with TRBJ1-6; D is unresolved. The V gene's germline CDR1 is MDHEN and CDR2 SYDVKM. This CDR3 contains 15 residues. With 2 bases removed from V and 5 bases from J, the gap between germline ends came to 10 bases. CDR3 in amino acids: CASSLPAGDNSPLHF. The CDR3 DNA reads as TGTGCCAGCAGTTTACCGGCCGGGGATAATTCACCCCTCCACTTT.

The chain is built from TRBV20-1 and TRBJ2-3; D gene unclear. The germline V gene encodes CDR1 DFQATT and CDR2 SNEGSKA (reference sequence). This CDR3 spans 11 amino acids. Trimming stripped 3 bases from V and 5 bases from J, with 6 bases between. Written as DNA, the CDR3 is TGCAGTGCTAGGCAAGGAGATACGCAGTATTTT. Translation gives CSARQGDTQYF.

This chain uses TRBV19 with TRBJ2-2; a weak D match, TRBD2 (6 bases). Germline V gene lookup returns CDR1 LNHDA and CDR2 SQIVND (reference sequence). The CDR3 spans 15 residues. V gave up 5 bases and J gave up 5 bases, with 15 bases separating them. CDR3 in DNA: TGTGCCAGTAGTCCCCAGCTCGCGGGGACCGGGGAGCTGTTTTTT. Translation gives CASSPQLAGTGELFF.

This clone was observed a single time. The chain uses TRBV5-1 and TRBJ1-2; 7 bases are a match to TRBD1. Germline V gene lookup returns CDR1 SGHRS and CDR2 YFSETQ. Trimming took 0 bases from V and 4 from J; bases not matched to a gene: 6. The CDR3 totals 15 residues. The CDR3 DNA reads as TGCGCCAGCAGCTTGGTTGAGGGGGCGAGCTATGGCTACACCTTC. Its protein is CASSLVEGASYGYTF.

This clone was counted only a few times. The chain carries TRBV28 and TRBJ2-1; possibly TRBD1 for D (5 bases). V was trimmed by 4 bases and J by 15 bases, leaving 16 bases between them. This CDR3 has 12 residues. CDR1 is MDHEN, CDR2 SYDVKM, per germline. As DNA, the CDR3 is TGTGCCAGCAGTTCGGACAACCCTCTGTGGTTCTTC. Translating it yields CASSSDNPLWFF.

The J gene is TRBJ2-5, the V gene TRBV6-5; weak D call: TRBD2 (5 bases). Per germline, CDR1 MNHEY and CDR2 SVGAGI. V dropped 2 bases and J dropped 3 bases, with 13 bases sitting between them. The CDR3 consists of 15 residues. CDR3 sequence (DNA): TGTGCCAGCAGTTACACGACCCCGCGGGAAGAGACCCAGTACTTC. Translating gives CASSYTTPREETQYF.

The chain combines TRBV28 with TRBJ2-7; D may be TRBD1 or TRBD2 (5 bases each). Germline lookup yields CDR1 MDHEN and CDR2 SYDVKM. V lost 5 bases to trimming and J lost 2 bases, with 13 bases between them. The CDR3 is 14 residues long. CDR3 protein: CASSRTGTPYEQYF. Here the CDR3 DNA reads TGTGCCAGCAGTCGGACCGGGACGCCCTACGAGCAGTACTTC.

This chain uses TRBV12-5 with TRBJ2-7, with D possibly being TRBD1 (6 bases). This CDR3 spans 12 amino acids. V shed 6 bases and J shed 5 bases, with 11 bases lying between them. Germline assignment: CDR1 LGHNT and CDR2 FRNRAP. The CDR3 region is CASGLGQNEQYF. Here the CDR3 DNA reads TGTGCTAGTGGCCTCGGACAGAACGAGCAGTACTTC.

J is TRBJ1-3 and V is TRBV18; D unclear. Trimming shortened V by 7 bases and J by 0 bases, and 10 bases separated the two germline ends. CDR1 KGHSH and CDR2 LQKENI come from the germline V gene. This CDR3 is built from 14 residues. CDR3 coding DNA: TGTGCCAGCTTTGGGATGAACTCTGGAAACACCATATATTTT. It specifies CASFGMNSGNTIYF.

V is TRBV7-9 and J is TRBJ1-5, with 7 bases aligning to TRBD1. This CDR3 region has 15 residues. V dropped 5 bases and J dropped 1; count of bases not matched to a gene: 5. Germline-derived CDR1 and CDR2 are SEHNR and FQNEAQ (reference sequence). DNA of the CDR3: TGTGCCAGCAGCAGGGGGCAGGGGAGCAATCAGCCCCAGCATTTT. Protein sequence: CASSRGQGSNQPQHF.

The V gene is TRBV28, the J gene TRBJ2-7; 9 positions match TRBD1. From germline, CDR1 is MDHEN and CDR2 SYDVKM. Losses at the gene ends were 2 bases for V and 5 bases for J; bases not matched to a gene: 13. This CDR3 comprises 17 residues. CDR3 loop: CASSLRRGTGYMDEQYF. The CDR3 coding sequence is TGTGCCAGCAGTTTAAGGAGAGGGACAGGGTATATGGACGAGCAGTACTTC.

The chain is built from TRBV20-1 and TRBJ2-1; D is unresolved. V shed 3 bases and J shed 10 bases, with 10 bases lying between them. CDR1 and CDR2 (germline): DFQATT, SNEGSKA (reference sequence). This CDR3 has 11 residues. This CDR3 is CSARAGVEQFF. DNA of the CDR3: TGCAGTGCTAGGGCCGGAGTCGAGCAGTTCTTC.